This T cell receptor beta chain was identified during a study of T cell repertoires in cytomegalovirus infection. Notes on the study in general: Totalled public TCR beta family frequency picked out people who carried CMV plus the relevant HLA.

This clonotype was seen repeatedly, ten times or more. What it recognizes is unknown. TCRdb used MiXCR to reprocess the reads, holding one entry per CDR3 protein. The data show 250,000 or so distinct CDR3 sequences, over 15% seen once. This TCR was recovered from a human donor in good health (CMV status not recorded). Some clones in this sample may be carry-over from other donors' samples. Sequencing was performed on CD8+ T cells from PBMCs.

The DNA for the CDR3 is TGTGCCAGCAGTGATCCCCGGGACAGGCTGAAGATGAACACTGAAGCTTTCTTT. Protein sequence: CASSDPRDRLKMNTEAFF. This chain joins TRBV2 and TRBJ1-1, with 8 bases identical to TRBD1. Germline CDR1 and CDR2: SNHLY and FYNNEI. Trimming removed 3 bases from V and 0 bases from J; junction bases left unmatched: 12. The CDR3 contains 18 residues. Complete variable domain (other parts from reference TRBV2 and TRBJ1-1): EPEVTQTPSHQVTQMGQEVILRCVPISNHLYFYWYRQILGQKVEFLVSFYNNEISEKSEIFDDQFSVERPDGSNFTLKIRSTKLEDSAMYFCASSDPRDRLKMNTEAFFGQGTRLTVV.